This TCR beta chain was sequenced during a study of PD-1 blockade in classical Hodgkin lymphoma. On this clone itself: What it recognizes is unknown.

Study conclusions and caveats: No one has yet defined what causes the repertoire differences, which may be disease activity or prior therapy. Baseline diversity in complete responders resembled that of newly diagnosed patients.

Brentuximab vedotin exposure varied, and every patient relapsed after autologous stem cell transplantation. Assay: immunoSEQ multiplex PCR; the TCRdb copy retains only in-frame clones and omits some. The sample contains roughly 140,000 clones, approximately 80% of which appear only once. The sequencing used peripheral blood mononuclear cells (PBMCs), collected before the second cycle of nivolumab. This clonotype was obtained from a human donor with classical Hodgkin lymphoma.

The CDR3: CASSYSGLAPYNEQFF. The DNA for the CDR3 is TGTGCCAGCAGTTACTCTGGCCTAGCGCCCTACAATGAGCAGTTCTTC. The V gene is TRBV6-5, the J gene TRBJ2-1; D perhaps matches TRBD2 (6 bases). CDR3 length: 16 amino acids. V was shortened by 0 bases and J by 2 bases, with 11 bases between the two germline ends. Germline V CDR1 and CDR2: MNHEY, SVGAGI.